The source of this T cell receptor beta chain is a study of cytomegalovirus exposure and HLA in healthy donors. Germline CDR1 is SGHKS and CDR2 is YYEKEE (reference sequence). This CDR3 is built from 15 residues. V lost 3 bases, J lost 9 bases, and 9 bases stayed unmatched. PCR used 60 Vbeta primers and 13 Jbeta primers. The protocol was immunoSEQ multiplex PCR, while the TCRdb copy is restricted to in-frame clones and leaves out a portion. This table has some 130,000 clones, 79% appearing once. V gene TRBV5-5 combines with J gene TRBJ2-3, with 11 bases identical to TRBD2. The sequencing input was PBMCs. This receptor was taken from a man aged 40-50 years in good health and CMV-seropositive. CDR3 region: CASSWGLAASGTQYF. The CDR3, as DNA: TGTGCCAGCAGCTGGGGACTAGCGGCCTCAGGGACGCAGTATTTT.